These 32 T cell receptor beta chains came from one sample sequenced in a study of graft-versus-host responses after intestinal transplantation. TCRdb keeps only in-frame clones here, not all; method: immunoSEQ multiplex PCR. This table has tens of thousands of clones, approximately 96% appearing once. The material sequenced was PBMCs, taken 16 days after intestinal transplant. The receptor source for this set is a human patient who received an intestinal transplant, so some T cells may come from the graft donor.

This clone was counted a single time. The V gene is TRBV6-5, the J gene TRBJ2-2; 8 nucleotides match TRBD1. Germline CDR1 is MNHEY and CDR2 is SVGAGI. After removal of 0 bases from V and 1 base from J, the junction contained 1 base not matched to a gene. CDR3 size: 16 residues. CDR3 sequence (DNA): TGTGCCAGCAGTTACTCGACAGGGGTGAACACCGGGGAGCTGTTTTTT. As protein: CASSYSTGVNTGELFF.

This chain joins TRBV7-2 and TRBJ1-4; D perhaps matches TRBD1 (6 bases). The CDR3 covers 15 residues. With 2 bases removed from V and 2 bases from J, the gap between germline ends came to 9 bases. Germline V gene sequence: CDR1 SGHTA, CDR2 FQGNSA. CDR3: CASSLSTGTNEKLFF. DNA for the CDR3: TGTGCCAGCAGCTTATCTACAGGGACTAATGAAAAACTGTTTTTT.

This chain links TRBV28 with TRBJ2-5; D unclear. The CDR3 runs 14 residues. Trimming left V 2 bases short and J 2 bases short, with 9 bases between. Looked up from germline, CDR1 is MDHEN and CDR2 is SYDVKM. The CDR3 bases are TGTGCCAGCAGTTTAGGTCACGAACAAGAGACCCAGTACTTC. Protein: CASSLGHEQETQYF.

This chain links TRBV16 with TRBJ1-1, with D possibly being TRBD1 (5 bases). Trimming removed 2 bases from V and 3 bases from J, with 28 bases in between. This CDR3 is built from 20 residues. The V gene's germline CDR1 is KGHSY and CDR2 FQNENV. Here the CDR3 DNA reads TGTGCCAGCAGCCAAAAATACAGGCTAAGGGGAACCGAACTGGACACTGAAGCTTTCTTT. It codes for CASSQKYRLRGTELDTEAFF. The whole variable domain, filled in from reference TRBV16 and TRBJ1-1, reads GEEVAQTPKHLVRGEGQKAKLYCAPIKGHSYVFWYQQVLKNEFKFLISFQNENVFDETGMPKERFSAKCLPNSPCSLEIQATKLEDSAVYFCASSQKYRLRGTELDTEAFFGQGTRLTVV.

V is TRBV19 and J is TRBJ2-1, with D possibly called TRBD1 or TRBD2 (5 bases each). The V and J ends lost 0 bases and 7 bases respectively, with 13 bases between them. There are 15 residues in the CDR3. Looked up from germline, CDR1 is LNHDA and CDR2 is SQIVND (reference sequence). The chain's CDR3 is CASSIDFRDGNEQFF. The CDR3 region has the DNA TGTGCCAGTAGTATAGATTTTCGGGACGGAAATGAGCAGTTCTTC.

The chain has TRBV28 and TRBJ2-2; no definite D call. CDR3 length equals 12 residues. The V and J ends lost 8 bases and 3 bases respectively, with 7 bases between them. In germline, CDR1 is MDHEN, CDR2 SYDVKM. CDR3 in DNA: TGTGCCAGCGGCAGGTACACCGGGGAGCTGTTTTTT. Protein sequence: CASGRYTGELFF.

The rearrangement uses TRBV7-9 and TRBJ2-7; weak D call: TRBD2 (5 bases). Germline V gene sequence: CDR1 SEHNR, CDR2 FQNEAQ (reference sequence). Trimming took 7 bases from V and 6 from J, leaving 13 bases between them. This CDR3 is 12 amino acids long. CDR3 sequence reads: CASTGSPSEQYF. CDR3 sequence (DNA): TGTGCCAGCACGGGATCGCCCTCCGAGCAGTACTTC.

CDR3 in amino acids: CASSLTTHSADFYEQYF. Here the CDR3 DNA reads TGTGCCAGCTCACTTACGACCCATAGCGCTGATTTCTACGAGCAGTACTTC. The chain is built from TRBV18 and TRBJ2-7; maybe TRBD2 (5 bases). Germline V gene data show CDR1 as KGHSH and CDR2 as LQKENI. Between the trimmed V and J ends, which lost 4 bases and 3 bases, there was a span of 22 bases. The CDR3 length is 17 residues.

The V gene is TRBV6-1, the J gene TRBJ2-2, with 7 bases lining up with TRBD1. Germline lookup yields CDR1 MNHNS and CDR2 SASEGT. This CDR3 comprises 16 residues. V lost 2 bases to trimming and J lost 3 bases; unmatched junction nucleotides: 6. The CDR3 spells CASSEQGQFDTGELFF. CDR3 nucleotide sequence: TGTGCCAGCAGTGAACAGGGACAGTTCGACACCGGGGAGCTGTTTTTT.

The chain carries TRBV27 and TRBJ2-7; TRBD2 agrees at 8 bases. J was trimmed by 5 bases and V by 3 bases; bases with no gene match: 6. CDR3 length equals 14 residues. Germline CDR1 MNHEY, CDR2 SMNVEV (reference sequence). In DNA form, the CDR3 reads TGTGCCAGCAGTTTTAAGCGGGAGTACCACGAGCAGTACTTC. Amino acid sequence: CASSFKREYHEQYF.

This clone occurred once. The chain has TRBV6-5 and TRBJ1-1, with D possibly being TRBD1 (5 bases). The V gene's germline CDR1 is MNHEY and CDR2 SVGAGI. Trimming removed 0 bases from V and 8 bases from J, with 13 bases in between. The CDR3 is made up of 14 amino acids. The CDR3 here is CASSYSRGHAEAFF. The CDR3 DNA reads TGTGCCAGCAGTTACTCGAGGGGCCACGCCGAAGCTTTCTTT.

The rearrangement uses TRBV28 and TRBJ1-3; TRBD1 might be the D (5 bases). The CDR3 sequence is 15 residues long. The V end was cut by 2 bases, the J end by 2 bases, with 10 bases between. In germline, CDR1 is MDHEN, CDR2 SYDVKM. As DNA, the CDR3 is TGTGCCAGCAGTTTACGGCAGGGAGCTGGAAACACCATATATTTT. It translates to CASSLRQGAGNTIYF. Together with reference TRBV28 and TRBJ1-3, the CDR3 gives the full variable domain: DVKVTQSSRYLVKRTGEKVFLECVQDMDHENMFWYRQDPGLGLRLIYFSYDVKMKEKGDIPEGYSVSREKKERFSLILESASTNQTSMYLCASSLRQGAGNTIYFGEGSWLTVV.

The rearrangement uses TRBV11-2 and TRBJ2-2; 10 nucleotides line up with TRBD2. Looked up from germline, CDR1 is SGHAT and CDR2 is FQNNGV. The V and J ends lost 4 bases and 1 base, in that order; junction bases with no gene match: 6. The CDR3 contains 17 residues. In DNA form, the CDR3 reads TGTGCCAGCAGCTCCAGGCGGACTAGCGGGAACACCGGGGAGCTGTTTTTT. Amino acid sequence: CASSSRRTSGNTGELFF.

V gene TRBV7-9 combines with J gene TRBJ1-2; D ambiguous. The V end was cut by 6 bases, the J end by 5 bases, with 10 bases between. The germline CDR1 and CDR2 sequences are SEHNR and FQNEAQ (reference sequence). The length of the CDR3 is 12 residues. As DNA, the CDR3 is TGTGCCAGCAGTGGGAGTCTTTATGGCTACACCTTC. Its protein product is CASSGSLYGYTF.

The rearrangement joins TRBV28 to TRBJ2-5, with 7 positions matching TRBD1. This CDR3 has 15 residues. Germline V gene lookup returns CDR1 MDHEN and CDR2 SYDVKM. With V trimmed by 6 bases and J by 0 bases, 7 bases remained unmatched. CDR3 protein: CASRADRAYQETQYF. DNA for the CDR3: TGTGCCAGCAGGGCAGACAGGGCGTACCAAGAGACCCAGTACTTC.

This rearrangement joins TRBV5-1 to TRBJ2-1; 11 nucleotides agree with TRBD1. Germline V CDR1 and CDR2: SGHRS, YFSETQ. The CDR3 is made up of 15 amino acids. V lost 2 bases to trimming and J lost 6 bases; unmatched junction nucleotides: 4. CDR3 nucleotides: TGCGCCAGCAGCTTTTCCGGGACAGGGGGCAATGAGCAGTTCTTC. Protein sequence: CASSFSGTGGNEQFF.

The V and J genes are TRBV27 and TRBJ2-1; 10 nucleotides line up with TRBD2. The CDR3 is 17 residues long. CDR1 and CDR2 from the germline V gene are MNHEY and SMNVEV (reference sequence). J lost 0 bases, V lost 10 bases, and 12 bases had no gene match. The CDR3 DNA sequence: TGTGCCATCAAGACTAGCGGGCTCTGGGTCTCCTACAATGAGCAGTTCTTC. Translating it yields CAIKTSGLWVSYNEQFF.

The chain carries TRBV28 and TRBJ2-7; tentative D call: TRBD2 (6 bases). Trimming pared 3 bases from V and 3 bases from J, leaving 12 bases between. Germline V gene lookup returns CDR1 MDHEN and CDR2 SYDVKM. CDR3 length: 14 amino acids. Here the CDR3 reads CASSLVGEDYEQYF. The CDR3 nucleotides read TGTGCCAGCAGTTTGGTAGGGGAGGACTACGAGCAGTACTTC.

The chain is built from TRBV28 and TRBJ2-7; D not certain. V was cut by 3 bases and J by 6 bases, with 9 bases left in between. CDR3 length: 12 amino acids. Germline CDR1 reads MDHEN; CDR2 reads SYDVKM. CDR3 sequence (DNA): TGTGCCAGCAGTTTTTCTAGGACCGAGCAGTACTTC. This gives the protein CASSFSRTEQYF.

The chain joins TRBV27 to TRBJ2-5; D is uncertain. CDR1 and CDR2 from the germline V gene are MNHEY and SMNVEV (reference sequence). This CDR3 has 13 amino acids. V lost 0 bases and J lost 1, with 3 bases in between. The CDR3 is CASSLSPQETQYF. As DNA, the CDR3 is TGTGCCAGCAGTTTATCGCCCCAAGAGACCCAGTACTTC.

Here the CDR3 DNA reads TGTGCCAGCAGTCAACTAGCGGGAGTTTCCGGGGAGCTGTTTTTT. Translated, it gives CASSQLAGVSGELFF. V and J are TRBV27 and TRBJ2-2, with 11 nucleotides matching TRBD2. The CDR3 contains 15 residues. J gave up 6 bases and V 5 bases, and 5 bases lay outside the gene matches. Germline CDR1 reads MNHEY; CDR2 reads SMNVEV (reference sequence).

The chain's CDR3 is CASSLEGGETQYF. CDR3 nucleotide sequence: TGTGCCAGCAGCTTGGAGGGAGGAGAGACCCAGTACTTC. The rearrangement links TRBV5-4 to TRBJ2-5; possible D gene TRBD2, 6 bases. This CDR3 comprises 13 residues. Trimming shortened V by 0 bases and J by 4 bases, and 7 bases separated the two germline ends. CDR1 and CDR2 from the germline V gene are SGHNT and YYREEE (reference sequence).

The rearrangement uses TRBV30 and TRBJ1-1, with D perhaps TRBD1 (5 bases). The V and J ends lost 3 bases and 1 base respectively, with 24 bases between them. The CDR3 loop spans 18 amino acids. The germline V gene encodes CDR1 GTSNPN and CDR2 SVGIG (reference sequence). The chain's CDR3 is CAWRVGRVRRAPNTEAFF. The DNA for the CDR3 is TGTGCCTGGAGGGTGGGGCGTGTTAGGCGGGCCCCGAACACTGAAGCTTTCTTT.

The chain couples TRBV15 to TRBJ2-7, with TRBD1 identical over 8 bases. Germline assignment: CDR1 LNHNV and CDR2 YYDKDF (reference sequence). V dropped 6 bases and J dropped 3; count of bases not matched to a gene: 4. This CDR3 region has 13 residues. CDR3 loop: CATSSDRGYEQYF. The CDR3 nucleotides read TGTGCCACCAGTAGTGACAGGGGCTACGAGCAGTACTTC.

V gene TRBV5-6 combines with J gene TRBJ2-7, with TRBD1 matching 8 bases. Germline values: CDR1 SGHDT, CDR2 YYEEEE. This CDR3 has 12 residues. Losses at the gene ends were 4 bases for V and 6 bases for J; bases not matched to a gene: 3. The CDR3 protein is CASSIGTGEQYF. CDR3 bases: TGTGCCAGCAGCATCGGGACAGGCGAGCAGTACTTC.

This sequence joins TRBV7-8 and TRBJ2-1; 7 bases are shared with TRBD2. Germline V gives CDR1 SGHVS, CDR2 FQNEAQ. J was trimmed by 2 bases and V by 1 base; bases with no gene match: 8. The CDR3 spans 17 residues. The CDR3 nucleotides read TGTGCCAGCAGCTTAGAAAGGCTAGCGGATACCTACAATGAGCAGTTCTTC. It codes for CASSLERLADTYNEQFF.

This rearrangement joins TRBV28 to TRBJ1-4; tentative D call: TRBD1 (5 bases). Trimming removed 7 bases at V and 4 bases at J, with 13 bases between. The CDR3 totals 14 residues. Per the germline V gene, CDR1 is MDHEN and CDR2 is SYDVKM. CDR3 DNA: TGTGCCAGCACCCGGGGACTGATTAATGAAAAACTGTTTTTT. Its translation is CASTRGLINEKLFF. The full variable domain, its missing parts supplied by reference TRBV28 and TRBJ1-4, is DVKVTQSSRYLVKRTGEKVFLECVQDMDHENMFWYRQDPGLGLRLIYFSYDVKMKEKGDIPEGYSVSREKKERFSLILESASTNQTSMYLCASTRGLINEKLFFGSGTQLSVL.

The rearrangement links TRBV2 to TRBJ2-7, with 10 bases fitting TRBD1. V lost 5 bases to trimming and J lost 2 bases; unmatched junction nucleotides: 3. The CDR3 covers 14 residues. Germline lookup yields CDR1 SNHLY and CDR2 FYNNEI. The CDR3 nucleotides are TGTGCCAGCAGTTCCGGGACAGGGGCCTACGAGCAGTACTTC. This gives the protein CASSSGTGAYEQYF.

The chain carries TRBV27 and TRBJ1-1; TRBD1 matches 7 bases. The CDR3 has 14 amino acids. Per germline, CDR1 MNHEY and CDR2 SMNVEV (reference sequence). V lost 6 bases, J lost 7 bases, and 11 bases stayed unmatched. The CDR3 region has the DNA TGTGCCAGCAGCCCCGGGACAGTCGGGAATGAAGCTTTCTTT. This sequence encodes CASSPGTVGNEAFF.

This chain links TRBV19 with TRBJ1-5; D uncertain. CDR1 is LNHDA, CDR2 SQIVND, per germline (reference sequence). This CDR3 comprises 15 residues. Trimming pared 6 bases from V and 0 bases from J, leaving 12 bases between. The CDR3 sequence: CASSPGVPSNQPQHF. As DNA, the CDR3 is TGTGCCAGTAGCCCGGGAGTCCCTAGCAATCAGCCCCAGCATTTT.

The chain uses TRBV9 and TRBJ1-2; the D gene is possibly TRBD1 (6 bases). Germline loops: CDR1 SGDLS, CDR2 YYNGEE. Trimming took off 5 bases at V and 3 bases at J, with 11 bases between the two ends. The CDR3 length is 13 residues. CDR3 loop: CASRTGWDYGYTF. The CDR3 nucleotides are TGTGCCAGCAGAACAGGGTGGGACTATGGCTACACCTTC.

The DNA of the CDR3 is TGTGCCAGCAGCTTGGATCCGGGAGTGGTCAATGAGCAGTTCTTC. It translates to CASSLDPGVVNEQFF. The rearrangement uses TRBV5-4 and TRBJ2-1, with D perhaps TRBD2 (6 bases). Germline values: CDR1 SGHNT, CDR2 YYREEE (reference sequence). Trimming removed 0 bases from V and 6 bases from J, with 13 bases in between. CDR3 length: 15 amino acids.